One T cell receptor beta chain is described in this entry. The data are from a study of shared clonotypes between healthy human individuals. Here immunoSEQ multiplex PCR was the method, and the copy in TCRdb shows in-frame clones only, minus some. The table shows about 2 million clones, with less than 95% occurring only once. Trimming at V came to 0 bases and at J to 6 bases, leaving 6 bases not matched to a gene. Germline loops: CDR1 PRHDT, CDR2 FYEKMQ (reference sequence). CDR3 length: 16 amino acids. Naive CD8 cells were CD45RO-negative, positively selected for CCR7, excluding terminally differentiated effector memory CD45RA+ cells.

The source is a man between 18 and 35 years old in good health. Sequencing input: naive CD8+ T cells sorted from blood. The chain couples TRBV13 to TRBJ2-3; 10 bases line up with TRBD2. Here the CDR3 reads CASSLGAGGQGDTQYF. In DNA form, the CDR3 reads TGTGCCAGCAGCTTAGGAGCGGGAGGGCAAGGGGATACGCAGTATTTT.